This record covers a single T cell receptor (beta chain). The antigen remains undetermined. The sample comes from a study of cytomegalovirus exposure and HLA in healthy donors. Both 60 Vbeta primers and 13 Jbeta primers went into the PCR. Method: immunoSEQ multiplex PCR; TCRdb's copy keeps in-frame clones and lacks some. Of about 84,000 clones listed, just under 80% are singletons. V was shortened by 0 bases and J by 5 bases, with 6 bases between the two germline ends. CDR1 and CDR2 (germline): SGDLS, YYNGEE. CDR3 size: 13 residues. General study results and limits: HLA alleles showed associations with roughly 17,000 TCR beta sequences in a later analysis, at a 0.05 false discovery rate. The authors later linked a missense DCLRE1C variant to TCR beta V- and J-gene trimming.

The TCR originated in a male donor in good health and CMV-seropositive. The chain joins TRBV9 to TRBJ2-1; D is unclear. Sequencing was performed on PBMCs. DNA for the CDR3: TGTGCCAGCAGCGTAGCTAATCACAATGAGCAGTTCTTC. Residues: CASSVANHNEQFF. The full variable domain, rest sourced from reference TRBV9 and TRBJ2-1, is DSGVTQTPKHLITATGQRVTLRCSPRSGDLSVYWYQQSLDQGLQFLIQYYNGEERAKGNILERFSAQQFPDLHSELNLSSLELGDSALYFCASSVANHNEQFFGPGTRLTVL.